These 25 T cell receptor beta chains share one sample of origin, sequenced in a study of blood T cell repertoires in COVID-19. This table comes from immunoSEQ multiplex PCR, and its TCRdb copy is limited to in-frame clones, with some not included. The sample has under 45,000 clones; around four fifths are singletons. Sequences were obtained from peripheral blood. Source of these receptors: a woman aged 80 or over with active or convalescent COVID-19.

Details on this clone: In the same sample, other DNA sequences code for this CDR3. The genes are TRBV28 and TRBJ2-1; TRBD2 matches at 7 bases. CDR3 length: 15 amino acids. V lost 3 bases and J lost 8; bases outside the gene matches: 10. From germline, CDR1 is MDHEN and CDR2 SYDVKM. CDR3 sequence (DNA): TGTGCCAGCAGTTTCGTTGCGGGAGTCCTCCATGAGCAGTTCTTC. Amino acids: CASSFVAGVLHEQFF. Filled out from reference TRBV28 and TRBJ2-1, the complete variable domain reads DVKVTQSSRYLVKRTGEKVFLECVQDMDHENMFWYRQDPGLGLRLIYFSYDVKMKEKGDIPEGYSVSREKKERFSLILESASTNQTSMYLCASSFVAGVLHEQFFGPGTRLTVL.

The V and J genes are TRBV9 and TRBJ2-2; D is perhaps TRBD1 (6 bases). The CDR3 loop spans 14 amino acids. The germline V and J ends were trimmed by 2 bases and 8 bases, with 13 bases remaining between them. The V gene's germline CDR1 is SGDLS and CDR2 YYNGEE. CDR3: CASSVTPRGGELFF. In DNA, the CDR3 is TGTGCCAGCAGCGTCACCCCTAGGGGGGGGGAGCTGTTTTTT.

V is TRBV7-9 and J is TRBJ1-1; D remains ambiguous. Germline lookup yields CDR1 SEHNR and CDR2 FQNEAQ (reference sequence). CDR3 length: 14 amino acids. The ends were cut back, 3 bases at V and 0 bases at J, with 8 bases in the middle. The CDR3 region has the DNA TGTGCCAGCAGCTTTACACCCCTGAACACTGAAGCTTTCTTT. Translated: CASSFTPLNTEAFF.

V is TRBV4-2 and J is TRBJ2-6; 8 bases map to TRBD1. The CDR3 loop spans 17 amino acids. V trimming: 4 bases; J trimming: 3 bases; junction bases outside the gene matches: 8. Germline lookup yields CDR1 LGHNA and CDR2 YNFKEQ. Written as DNA, the CDR3 is TGTGCCAGCAGCCCAAGACAGGGGCCAGGTGGGGCCAACGTCCTGACTTTC. Translated: CASSPRQGPGGANVLTF.

This clone was detected only a few times. The V and J genes are TRBV25-1 and TRBJ1-2, with 8 bases that match TRBD1. The CDR3 totals 14 residues. Trimming cost V 2 bases and J 7 bases; bases outside gene matches: 6. Per germline, CDR1 MGHDK and CDR2 SYGVNS. CDR3 DNA sequence: TGTGCCAGCAGTGAACAAGGGACAGGTGTTGGCTACACCTTC. Encoded protein: CASSEQGTGVGYTF.

This chain uses TRBV6-6 with TRBJ2-7; possible D gene TRBD1, 6 bases. Germline V gene data show CDR1 as MNHNY and CDR2 as SVGAGI (reference sequence). V lost 5 bases and J lost 7, with 15 bases in between. This CDR3 has 13 amino acids. The CDR3 protein is CASSPTGTGEQYF. The CDR3 region has the DNA TGTGCCAGCAGTCCCACAGGGACGGGGGAGCAGTACTTC.

The chain links TRBV19 to TRBJ2-2, with D possibly matching TRBD1 (6 bases). Germline-derived CDR1 and CDR2 are LNHDA and SQIVND (reference sequence). Trimming cost V 7 bases and J 6 bases, with 15 bases left between them. This CDR3 has 14 residues. The chain's CDR3 is CASKSPGDPGELFF. The CDR3 DNA is TGTGCCAGTAAGAGTCCAGGGGACCCCGGGGAGCTGTTTTTT.

The chain joins TRBV25-1 to TRBJ1-1; no clear D. Per the germline V gene, CDR1 is MGHDK and CDR2 is SYGVNS. The CDR3 has 13 residues. V shed 8 bases and J shed 1 base, with 11 bases lying between them. The CDR3 sequence is CASCSFTNTEAFF. The CDR3 nucleotides read TGTGCCAGCTGCAGTTTTACGAACACTGAAGCTTTCTTT.

This clone was seen just once. This chain links TRBV6-5 with TRBJ1-1; D possibly corresponds to TRBD1 (5 bases). Per germline, CDR1 MNHEY and CDR2 SVGAGI. With 2 bases removed from V and 1 base from J, the gap between germline ends came to 8 bases. This CDR3 region has 14 residues. The CDR3 DNA reads as TGTGCCAGCAGTTACCTTACAGGGAACACTGAAGCTTTCTTT. Translated, it gives CASSYLTGNTEAFF.

This chain uses TRBV7-2 with TRBJ2-7, with 14 positions matching TRBD2. Germline V gene sequence: CDR1 SGHTA, CDR2 FQGNSA. V was clipped by 5 bases and J by 6 bases; unmatched bases: 12. This CDR3 region has 17 residues. The CDR3 DNA reads TGTGCCAGCAGCGGGACTAGCGGGAGTGGGGACCCAGGCGAGCAGTACTTC. This sequence encodes CASSGTSGSGDPGEQYF.

The chain links TRBV5-1 to TRBJ2-1; D may be TRBD2 (5 bases). Trimming stripped 6 bases from V and 1 base from J, with 14 bases between. The CDR3 contains 15 residues. CDR1 is SGHRS, CDR2 YFSETQ, per germline. The DNA of the CDR3 is TGCGCCAGCATGTCCGGGATGGGGTCCTACAATGAGCAGTTCTTC. This codes for CASMSGMGSYNEQFF. Using reference TRBV5-1 and TRBJ2-1 for the parts outside the CDR3, the full variable domain is KAGVTQTPRYLIKTRGQQVTLSCSPISGHRSVSWYQQTPGQGLQFLFEYFSETQRNKGNFPGRFSGRQFSNSRSEMNVSTLELGDSALYLCASMSGMGSYNEQFFGPGTRLTVL.

The chain joins TRBV4-3 to TRBJ2-6; 10 nucleotides agree with TRBD1. CDR1 LGHNA and CDR2 YSLEER come from the germline V gene. The J segment lost 0 bases and the V segment lost 1 base, leaving 3 bases of the junction unmatched. CDR3 length equals 18 residues. The CDR3 nucleotides read TGCGCCAGCAGCCAAGTGGGACAGGGGCTCTCTGGGGCCAACGTCCTGACTTTC. Amino acids: CASSQVGQGLSGANVLTF.

The chain recombines TRBV16 with TRBJ2-3; TRBD2 is a possible D gene (6 bases). The CDR3 loop spans 16 amino acids. Germline V gives CDR1 KGHSY, CDR2 FQNENV. V was trimmed by 2 bases and J by 0 bases, leaving 12 bases between them. The CDR3 DNA follows: TGTGCCAGCAGCCAACGTTCGGCGGGGAGCACAGATACGCAGTATTTT. Its protein is CASSQRSAGSTDTQYF.

The chain joins TRBV11-2 to TRBJ2-1, with D maybe TRBD2 (5 bases). CDR3 length: 16 amino acids. V dropped 3 bases and J dropped 0 bases, with 12 bases sitting between them. Germline CDR1 SGHAT, CDR2 FQNNGV. The chain's CDR3 is CASSLRSDSSYNEQFF. CDR3 DNA: TGTGCCAGCAGCTTGCGATCGGACTCCTCCTACAATGAGCAGTTCTTC.

This chain links TRBV27 with TRBJ2-1, with 7 bases identical to TRBD1. This CDR3 contains 17 residues. CDR1 MNHEY and CDR2 SMNVEV come from the germline V gene (reference sequence). Trimming removed 5 bases from V and 8 bases from J; junction bases left unmatched: 18. The chain's CDR3 is CASSHPPQGTMGHEQFF. The CDR3 coding sequence is TGTGCCAGCAGTCATCCTCCACAGGGGACGATGGGGCATGAGCAGTTCTTC.

This clone was seen only a few times. The J gene is TRBJ1-3, the V gene TRBV3-1 (or the pseudogene TRBV3-2); 7 nucleotides match TRBD1. This CDR3 comprises 16 residues. The V segment lost 0 bases and the J segment 5 bases; nucleotides outside the gene matches: 7. In germline, CDR1 is LGHDT, CDR2 YNNKEL (reference sequence). DNA of the CDR3: TGTGCCAGCAGCCAAGATCTTGCAGGGGGGAGAAACACCATATATTTT. Translated, it gives CASSQDLAGGRNTIYF.

The chain combines TRBV6-5 with TRBJ1-1; a possible D gene is TRBD1 (5 bases). The CDR3 is 14 amino acids. Between the trimmed V and J ends, which lost 3 bases and 1 base, there was a span of 9 bases. In germline, CDR1 is MNHEY, CDR2 SVGAGI. CDR3 in DNA: TGTGCCAGCAGTTATCTGGGGCGGAACACTGAAGCTTTCTTT. Translating gives CASSYLGRNTEAFF.

The rearrangement uses TRBV24-1 and TRBJ2-1; TRBD1 aligns across 9 bases. CDR3 length equals 16 residues. J lost 3 bases, V lost 4 bases, and 6 bases had no gene match. Looked up from germline, CDR1 is KGHDR and CDR2 is SFDVKD. The CDR3 nucleotides read TGTGCCACCAGTGAGAAGGGACAGGGCTTCTACAATGAGCAGTTCTTC. Its translation: CATSEKGQGFYNEQFF.

The V and J genes are TRBV19 and TRBJ2-2, with 13 bases identical to TRBD2. CDR1 is LNHDA, CDR2 SQIVND, per germline (reference sequence). This CDR3 region has 15 residues. Unmatched junction bases numbered 2, after V lost 4 bases and J lost 6 bases. CDR3 DNA: TGTGCCAGTAGTAGGACTAGCGGGAGCCCCGGGGAGCTGTTTTTT. It yields the protein CASSRTSGSPGELFF.

This clone was recorded only once. The CDR3 region is CASSFLFAGGRTYNEQFF. In DNA, the CDR3 is TGTGCCAGCAGTTTTCTGTTCGCAGGGGGGCGAACCTACAATGAGCAGTTCTTC. This sequence joins TRBV28 and TRBJ2-1, with D perhaps matching TRBD1 (7 bases). V lost 3 bases to trimming and J lost 2 bases, with 20 bases between them. The germline V gene has CDR1 MDHEN and CDR2 SYDVKM. This CDR3 has 18 residues.

This clone has only a few counts. V and J are TRBV12-3 or TRBV12-4 and TRBJ1-2; D not certain. The V and J ends lost 4 bases and 4 bases respectively, with 4 bases between them. The length of the CDR3 is 11 residues. The DNA for the CDR3 is TGTGCCAGCAGTTCTACCTATGGCTACACCTTC. Its protein is CASSSTYGYTF.

The chain joins TRBV10-3 to TRBJ2-7; 15 positions agree with TRBD2. The CDR3 is made up of 17 amino acids. V lost 8 bases to trimming and J lost 2 bases; unmatched junction nucleotides: 10. The germline V gene has CDR1 ENHRY and CDR2 SYGVKD. In DNA, the CDR3 is TGTGCCATCGAAGGGACTAGCGGGAGGTTACGCCCCTACGAGCAGTACTTC. Its protein is CAIEGTSGRLRPYEQYF.

The CDR3 bases are TGTGCCAGTAGTATATTCAGGGGCACTGAAGCTTTCTTT. The encoded protein is CASSIFRGTEAFF. This chain connects TRBV19 to TRBJ1-1; D may be TRBD1 (6 bases). Germline CDR1 is LNHDA and CDR2 is SQIVND (reference sequence). V lost 2 bases to trimming and J lost 4 bases, with 8 bases between them. The CDR3 has 13 residues.

This clone has a single count. The CDR3 protein is CASSWADRGYEQYF. The CDR3 coding sequence is TGTGCCAGCAGTTGGGCGGACAGGGGCTACGAGCAGTACTTC. V usage is TRBV27 and J usage is TRBJ2-7, with 9 bases identical to TRBD1. CDR3 length: 14 amino acids. V shed 4 bases and J 3 bases; nucleotides not matched to a gene: 4. Germline V gene lookup returns CDR1 MNHEY and CDR2 SMNVEV (reference sequence).

This clone was seen once. The chain employs TRBV28 and TRBJ2-7; D call uncertain. Germline CDR1 is MDHEN and CDR2 is SYDVKM. V lost 5 bases and J lost 2, with 4 bases in between. The CDR3 is 11 amino acids. The chain's CDR3 is CASSTAYEQYF. In DNA form, the CDR3 reads TGTGCCAGCAGTACTGCCTACGAGCAGTACTTC.